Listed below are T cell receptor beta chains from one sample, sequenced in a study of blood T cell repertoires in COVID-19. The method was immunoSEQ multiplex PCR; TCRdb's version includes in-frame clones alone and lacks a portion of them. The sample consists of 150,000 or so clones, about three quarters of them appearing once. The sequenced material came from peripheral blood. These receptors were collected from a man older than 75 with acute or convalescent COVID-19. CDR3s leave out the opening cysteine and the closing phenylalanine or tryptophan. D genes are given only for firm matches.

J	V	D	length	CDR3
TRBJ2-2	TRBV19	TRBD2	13	ASSIRGANTGELF
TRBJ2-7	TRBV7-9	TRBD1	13	ASSLRTGVTYEQY
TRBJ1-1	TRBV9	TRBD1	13	ASTLGTGMNTEAF
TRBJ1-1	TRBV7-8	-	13	ASSALSGAVTEAF
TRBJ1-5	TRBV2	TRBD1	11	ATNTGVGQPQH
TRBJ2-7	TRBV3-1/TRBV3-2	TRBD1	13	ASSQGGDRYYEQY
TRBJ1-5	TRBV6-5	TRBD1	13	ASSEDRGRRQPQH
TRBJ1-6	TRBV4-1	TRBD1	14	ASSPGQGAHNSPLH
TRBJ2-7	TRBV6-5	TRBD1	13	ASSTTGGWHNEQY
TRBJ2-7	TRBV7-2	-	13	ASKLRLQGTYEQY
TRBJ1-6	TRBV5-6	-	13	ASSLVGRVNSPLH
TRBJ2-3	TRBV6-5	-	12	ASSSAGRTDTQY
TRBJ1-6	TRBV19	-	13	ASSTLGGKNSPLH
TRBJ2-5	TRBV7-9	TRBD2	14	ASSVGLAGDQETQY
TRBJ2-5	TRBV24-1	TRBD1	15	ATSDRQGTGKQETQY
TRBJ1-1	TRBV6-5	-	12	ASSTYPVNTEAF
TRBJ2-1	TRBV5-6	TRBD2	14	ASSSLAGGIYNEQF
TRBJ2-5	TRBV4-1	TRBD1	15	ASSQNTGTGREETQY
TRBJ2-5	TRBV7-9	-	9	ASSWGDTQY
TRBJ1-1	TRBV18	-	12	ASSPQGPGTEAF
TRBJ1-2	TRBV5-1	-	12	ASSLATGNYGYT
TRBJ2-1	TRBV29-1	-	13	SVEGWAGPYNEQF
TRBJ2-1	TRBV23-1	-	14	ASSQFGRGPYNEQF
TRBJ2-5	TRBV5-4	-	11	ASSFPNQETQY
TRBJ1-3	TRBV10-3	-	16	AISETMTGVRAGNTIY
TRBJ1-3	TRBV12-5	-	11	ASGLAQGNTIY
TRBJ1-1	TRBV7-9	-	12	ASSFQGMGTEAF
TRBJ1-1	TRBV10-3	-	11	AISRGENTEAF
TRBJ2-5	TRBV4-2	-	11	ASSQESRGDQY
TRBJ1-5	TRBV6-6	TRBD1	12	ASTKAGGEQPQH
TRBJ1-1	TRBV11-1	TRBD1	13	ASSLADRENTEAF
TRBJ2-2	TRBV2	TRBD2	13	ASSGEGENTGELF
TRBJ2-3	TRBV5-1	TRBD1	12	ASSSRTGEDTQY
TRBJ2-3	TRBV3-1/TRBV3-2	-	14	ASSQGGLPTPDTQY
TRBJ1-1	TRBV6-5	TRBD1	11	ASSGQVGAEAF
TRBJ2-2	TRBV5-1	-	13	ASSLQRPNTGELF
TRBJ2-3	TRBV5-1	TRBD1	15	ASSLSRGRDSTDTQY
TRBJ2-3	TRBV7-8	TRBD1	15	ASSSRTGGMITDTQY
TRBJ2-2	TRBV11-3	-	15	ASSFTPLAAAAGELF
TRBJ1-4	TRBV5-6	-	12	ASSLQRGDEKLF
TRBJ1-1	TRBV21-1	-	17	ASSKEEDRGPRRNTEAF
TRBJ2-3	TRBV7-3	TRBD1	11	ASSLEGQHTQY
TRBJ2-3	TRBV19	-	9	ASSYTDTQY
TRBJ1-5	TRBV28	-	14	ASSLFLGQNDQPQH
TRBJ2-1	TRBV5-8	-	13	ASSLTGHPYNEQF
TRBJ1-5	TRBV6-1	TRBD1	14	ASRETGALSNQPQH
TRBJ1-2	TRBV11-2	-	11	ASSLDRREGYT
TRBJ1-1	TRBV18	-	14	ASSLGLLDMNTEAF
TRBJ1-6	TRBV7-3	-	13	ASSLGGFRGSPLH
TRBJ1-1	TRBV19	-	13	ASSPSSGFFTEAF
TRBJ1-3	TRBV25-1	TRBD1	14	ASSEYGGTGGNTIY
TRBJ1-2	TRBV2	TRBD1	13	ASSEVSGTGLGYT
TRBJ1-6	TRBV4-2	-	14	ASSQGQGSYNSPLH
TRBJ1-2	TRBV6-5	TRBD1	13	ASPLPGQGDYGYT
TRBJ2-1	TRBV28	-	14	ASSLGSAGSYNEQF